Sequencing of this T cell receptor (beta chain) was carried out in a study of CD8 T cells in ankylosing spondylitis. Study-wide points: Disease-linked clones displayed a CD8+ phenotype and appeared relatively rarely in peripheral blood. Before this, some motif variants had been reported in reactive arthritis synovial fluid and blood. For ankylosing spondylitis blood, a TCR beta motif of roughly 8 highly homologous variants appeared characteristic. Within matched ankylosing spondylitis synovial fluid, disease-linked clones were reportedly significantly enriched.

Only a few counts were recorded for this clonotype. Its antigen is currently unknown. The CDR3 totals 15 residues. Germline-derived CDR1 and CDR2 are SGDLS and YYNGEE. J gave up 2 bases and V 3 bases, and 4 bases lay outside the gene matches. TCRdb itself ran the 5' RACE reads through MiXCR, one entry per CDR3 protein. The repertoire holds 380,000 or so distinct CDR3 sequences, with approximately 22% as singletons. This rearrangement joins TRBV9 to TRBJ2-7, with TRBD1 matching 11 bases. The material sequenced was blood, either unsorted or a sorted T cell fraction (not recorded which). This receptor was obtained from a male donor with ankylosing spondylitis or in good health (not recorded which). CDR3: CASSEGQGVAYEQYF. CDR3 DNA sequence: TGTGCCAGCAGCGAGGGACAGGGGGTTGCCTACGAGCAGTACTTC.